The 5 T cell receptor beta chains reported below all come from one sample, sequenced in a study of blood T cell repertoires in COVID-19. The repertoire was sequenced with immunoSEQ multiplex PCR; TCRdb's copy has only in-frame clones and lacks some. The data show 15,000 to 20,000 clones, about 90% seen once. Sequenced: peripheral blood. These receptors were obtained from a human donor in a cohort sampled during active COVID-19.

The V and J genes are TRBV3-1 (or the pseudogene TRBV3-2) and TRBJ1-1; 10 nucleotides align to TRBD1. The germline V gene has CDR1 LGHDT and CDR2 YNNKEL (reference sequence). This CDR3 has 18 amino acids. Trimming took 2 bases from V and 3 from J; bases not matched to a gene: 12. The CDR3 protein is CASSQRLRTGGKDTEAFF. CDR3 DNA: TGTGCCAGCAGCCAAAGACTTAGGACAGGGGGAAAGGACACTGAAGCTTTCTTT.

The V gene is TRBV7-2, the J gene TRBJ2-3; the match to TRBD2 covers 8 bases. This CDR3 has 13 amino acids. With V trimmed by 5 bases and J by 9 bases, 7 bases remained unmatched. Germline V gene sequence: CDR1 SGHTA, CDR2 FQGNSA. This CDR3 reads CASSPRTGGTQYF. CDR3 DNA sequence: TGTGCCAGCAGCCCTCGGACGGGAGGGACGCAGTATTTT. The full variable domain, its missing parts supplied by reference TRBV7-2 and TRBJ2-3, is GAGVSQSPSNKVTEKGKDVELRCDPISGHTALYWYRQSLGQGLEFLIYFQGNSAPDKSGLPSDRFSAERTGGSVSTLTIQRTQQEDSAVYLCASSPRTGGTQYFGPGTRLTVL.

This clone has a single count. CDR3 DNA: TGTGCCCTCGACCCGGGGGTTGAAGCTTTCTTT. Its protein product is CALDPGVEAFF. The rearrangement links TRBV30 to TRBJ1-1; a possible D gene is TRBD1 (5 bases). Germline V gives CDR1 GTSNPN, CDR2 SVGIG (reference sequence). The CDR3 loop spans 11 amino acids. V shed 8 bases and J shed 7 bases, with 14 bases lying between them.

This chain connects TRBV20-1 to TRBJ2-4, with D unclear. The germline V gene has CDR1 DFQATT and CDR2 SNEGSKA (reference sequence). The CDR3 has 13 residues. Deletions cut 3 bases from V and 4 bases from J, with 10 bases between. CDR3 in DNA: TGCAGTGCTAGTTCCGAGGTGAAAAACATTCAGTACTTC. Protein: CSASSEVKNIQYF.

This chain uses TRBV5-1 with TRBJ2-5; 7 bases fit TRBD2. The trim removed 7 bases at V and 4 bases at J, leaving 13 bases unmatched. Germline CDR1 is SGHRS and CDR2 is YFSETQ. This CDR3 is built from 15 residues. This chain's CDR3 is CASGLGGIELETQYF. CDR3 nucleotides: TGCGCCAGCGGTCTGGGGGGGATTGAGTTAGAGACCCAGTACTTC.